Below, one TCR beta chain is given with its context. The data were taken from a study of T cell responses to AZD1222 COVID-19 vaccine. Germline V gene lookup returns CDR1 SQVTM and CDR2 ANQGSEA. After removal of 3 bases from V and 2 bases from J, the junction contained 6 bases not matched to a gene. The CDR3 runs to 15 residues. Method: immunoSEQ multiplex PCR; TCRdb's copy keeps in-frame clones and lacks some. The table has about 88,000 clones, about 91% seen once. The material was peripheral blood, obtained on day 0 of AZD1222 vaccination. The J gene is TRBJ1-4, the V gene TRBV29-1; 7 bases match TRBD1. The TCR sequence derives from an adult in good health. Here the CDR3 DNA reads TGCAGCGTTGATTTCTCGGGACAGACTAATGAAAAACTGTTTTTT. It yields the protein CSVDFSGQTNEKLFF.